This is a list of T cell receptor beta chains from one sample in a study of blood T cell repertoires in COVID-19. Sequencing was performed with immunoSEQ multiplex PCR; in TCRdb, only in-frame clones are kept and a portion is missing. The table shows tens of thousands of clones, with 75% to 85% occurring only once. Material: peripheral blood. The receptors were sampled from a woman of 80 years or more with active or convalescent COVID-19. CDR3s include the opening cysteine and the closing phenylalanine or tryptophan. The D gene is left open where the match is weak. The size field is filled for only some rows; it gives once, few, many or a size class.

V	D	J	size	DNA	CDR3
TRBV18	NA	TRBJ1-1	NA	TGTGCCAGCTCAGAAGGGGCGAACACTGAAGCTTTCTTT	CASSEGANTEAFF
TRBV7-9	NA	TRBJ1-3	NA	TGTGCCAGCAGCCCATCGGGGGGCGGGCCCTCTGGAAACACCATATATTTT	CASSPSGGGPSGNTIYF
TRBV11-2	NA	TRBJ1-2	once	TGTGCCAGCAGCTTAGTACCTGCAGGGGTGGTAGGCTACACCTTC	CASSLVPAGVVGYTF
TRBV7-9	NA	TRBJ1-1	NA	TGTGCCAGCAGCTTAGTAGCCGCTCAGAACACTGAAGCTTTCTTT	CASSLVAAQNTEAFF
TRBV6-5	NA	TRBJ1-3	once	TGTGCCAGCTTAGACGGGAACTCTGGAAACACCATATATTTT	CASLDGNSGNTIYF
TRBV5-1	TRBD1	TRBJ1-5	NA	TGCGCCAGCAGCCCCGGGACAGACTATAGCAATCAGCCCCAGCATTTT	CASSPGTDYSNQPQHF
TRBV6-1	NA	TRBJ2-7	NA	TGTGCCAGCAGTGAATATCTCCACGAGCAGTACTTC	CASSEYLHEQYF
TRBV24-1	TRBD2	TRBJ2-1	NA	TGTGCCACCAGTGACCCTCGGACTAGCGGCAATGAGCAGTTCTTC	CATSDPRTSGNEQFF
TRBV5-5	NA	TRBJ2-1	NA	TGTGCCAGCAGCAGCTCAAAGCGGCACAATGAGCAGTTCTTC	CASSSSKRHNEQFF
TRBV30	NA	TRBJ1-2	NA	TGTGCCTGGAGTGCAAAAGGGGTCGGCTACACCTTC	CAWSAKGVGYTF
TRBV7-2	NA	TRBJ2-5	NA	TGTGCCAGCAGCTTAGGGCGAGGGGAGACCCAGTACTTC	CASSLGRGETQYF
TRBV5-4	TRBD2	TRBJ2-3	NA	TGTGCCAGCAGACCCGGACTAGCGGGAGGGAGCACAGATACGCAGTATTTT	CASRPGLAGGSTDTQYF
TRBV4-1	NA	TRBJ1-1	NA	TGCGCCAGCAGCCTTGTCCCAGAGAACACTGAAGCTTTCTTT	CASSLVPENTEAFF